The entry below gives a single T cell receptor beta chain sequence along with its context. Its matching antigen is unknown. The sample originates from a study of cytomegalovirus exposure and HLA in healthy donors. TCRdb keeps only in-frame clones here, not all; method: immunoSEQ multiplex PCR. The repertoire includes 120,000 or so clones, about 82% of them detected once, and approximately 4.9% sits in the top ten. V was pared by 4 bases and J by 3 bases, with 14 bases between. CDR1 is SGHVS and CDR2 is FNYEAQ in the germline V gene. This CDR3 is 15 amino acids long. Study-wide results and limits: It was approximately 150 TCR beta chains that were listed as cytomegalovirus-associated. Most TCR sequences were seen very rarely across donors, but some public TCRs occurred in many. Subsequent analysis showed first-cohort TCR clusters tending to co-occur in 120 validation repertoires. In vitro data verified a few CMV-associated chains as specific for CMV antigens.

This rearrangement joins TRBV7-6 to TRBJ2-3; the D gene is possibly TRBD1 (6 bases). This receptor was obtained from a young man in good health and CMV-seronegative. Material for sequencing was PBMCs. The CDR3 region is CASSSRQVGTDTQYF. The CDR3 DNA reads as TGTGCCAGCAGCTCCCGACAGGTTGGGACAGATACGCAGTATTTT.